The 19 T cell receptor beta chains presented below share a single source sample, sequenced in a study of T-cell reconstitution after alpha-beta-depleted transplantation in children. Preparing the TCRbeta library involved the use of unique molecular identifiers. Each CDR3 protein gets one entry after TCRdb re-called the PCR reads with MiXCR. The table lists about 210,000 distinct CDR3 sequences, 17% of them singletons. Sequencing used PBMCs, mostly from graft donor cells, obtained 360 days after TCRalphabeta/CD19-depleted stem cell transplant. These receptors were collected from a male patient aged 2-15 years who had a stem cell transplant for acute lymphoblastic leukemia, so the T cells may come from the graft donor.

This clonotype was observed a handful of times. The genes are TRBV7-9 and TRBJ2-3; 10 positions match TRBD1. Germline V gives CDR1 SEHNR, CDR2 FQNEAQ (reference sequence). Trimming cost V 2 bases and J 4 bases; bases outside gene matches: 3. This CDR3 region has 15 residues. The DNA of the CDR3 is TGTGCCAGCAGCTTACGACAGGGGGCCGCAGATACGCAGTATTTT. Encoded protein: CASSLRQGAADTQYF.

Many counts were recorded for this clonotype. This chain uses TRBV29-1 with TRBJ2-7; D is uncertain. The CDR3 extends over 11 amino acids. Trimming removed 5 bases at V and 3 bases at J, with 8 bases between. In germline, CDR1 is SQVTM, CDR2 ANQGSEA. CDR3 nucleotides: TGCAGCGTTTCGGATCGCTACGAGCAGTACTTC. Translated: CSVSDRYEQYF.

In this sample, this clonotype turned up many times. The rearrangement links TRBV2 to TRBJ2-7, with D perhaps matching TRBD1 or TRBD2 (5 bases each). CDR1 is SNHLY, CDR2 FYNNEI, per germline. The CDR3 spans 14 residues. The V end lost 5 bases, the J end lost 3 bases, and 14 bases lay between the germline ends. CDR3 loop: CASSPGTGRYEQYF. CDR3 nucleotides: TGTGCCAGCAGTCCCGGGACGGGACGCTACGAGCAGTACTTC.

This clonotype was recorded a few times. The V call is TRBV12-3 or TRBV12-4, the J call TRBJ2-7; tentatively, D is TRBD2 (5 bases). Trimming removed 2 bases at V and 2 bases at J, with 10 bases between. CDR3 length equals 14 residues. The chain's CDR3 is CASSLLGSPYEQYF. In nucleotides, the CDR3 is TGTGCCAGCAGTTTATTGGGGAGCCCCTACGAGCAGTACTTC.

The rearrangement links TRBV5-1 to TRBJ2-7; 12 bases are shared with TRBD2. After removal of 5 bases from V and 5 bases from J, the junction contained 14 bases not matched to a gene. Germline CDR1 and CDR2: SGHRS and YFSETQ. CDR3 size: 17 residues. The CDR3 nucleotides are TGCGCCAGCAGACCGCCCGGACTAGCGGGGATTGCAGACGAGCAGTACTTC. Protein product: CASRPPGLAGIADEQYF.

The CDR3 region has the DNA TGTGCCAGCAGTTTAGCTCTGGGACAGGCCTACACCTTC. Its translation: CASSLALGQAYTF. This rearrangement joins TRBV12-3 or TRBV12-4 to TRBJ1-2, with 8 bases fitting TRBD1. The CDR3 is 13 residues long. V shed 0 bases, J shed 10 bases, and the junction held 4 bases outside the gene matches.

The rearrangement uses TRBV6-1 and TRBJ1-6, with a tentative D call TRBD1 (6 bases). CDR1 is MNHNS and CDR2 is SASEGT in the germline V gene. V was shortened by 6 bases and J by 2 bases, with 17 bases between the two germline ends. CDR3 size: 17 residues. The CDR3 region has the DNA TGTGCCAGCAGGGCCGTACAGGGTGTCGCCTATAATTCACCCCTCCACTTT. It specifies CASRAVQGVAYNSPLHF.

The V call is TRBV6-2 or TRBV6-3, the J call TRBJ1-1; D might be TRBD1 (5 bases). In germline, CDR1 is MNHEY, CDR2 SVGEGT. The CDR3 has 13 amino acids. Trimming cost V 2 bases and J 7 bases, with 11 bases left between them. The CDR3 protein is CASSYGTVLEAFF. In DNA form, the CDR3 reads TGTGCCAGCAGTTACGGGACCGTCCTTGAAGCTTTCTTT.

This clonotype turned up a few times. The chain's CDR3 is CASSTGGGTDTQYF. The CDR3 coding sequence is TGCGCCAGCAGCACTGGAGGGGGTACAGATACGCAGTATTTT. The chain employs TRBV5-1 and TRBJ2-3; D is tentatively TRBD1 or TRBD2 (6 bases each). This CDR3 contains 14 residues. The V end lost 4 bases, the J end lost 3 bases, and 12 bases lay between the germline ends. Per germline, CDR1 SGHRS and CDR2 YFSETQ.

This clonotype was counted only a few times. The chain is built from TRBV20-1 and TRBJ1-3; D is undetermined. CDR3 length: 15 residues. V was shortened by 3 bases and J by 3 bases, with 15 bases between the two germline ends. CDR1 and CDR2 from the germline V gene are DFQATT and SNEGSKA (reference sequence). CDR3 DNA sequence: TGCAGTGCTAGTGGAGGCGGTAGAGGTGGAAACACCATATATTTT. Translated: CSASGGGRGGNTIYF.

This clonotype was picked up many times. The chain couples TRBV12-3 or TRBV12-4 to TRBJ2-3; 8 bases fit TRBD2. The CDR3 runs 15 residues. V dropped 7 bases and J dropped 0; count of bases not matched to a gene: 6. CDR3 protein: CASTRLARSTDTQYF. CDR3 DNA sequence: TGTGCCAGCACTCGACTAGCGAGAAGCACAGATACGCAGTATTTT.

The chain has TRBV5-1 and TRBJ2-3, with 10 bases matching TRBD2. This CDR3 is built from 15 residues. The germline V gene encodes CDR1 SGHRS and CDR2 YFSETQ. The V gene end was trimmed by 0 bases and the J gene end by 4 bases; junction bases not matched to a gene: 2. In DNA, the CDR3 is TGCGCCAGCAGCTTGGAGCGGGGGGGCCCAGATACGCAGTATTTT. Translating gives CASSLERGGPDTQYF.

The chain carries TRBV4-1 and TRBJ2-7, with D hard to call. The CDR3 length is 14 residues. Trimming took off 4 bases at V and 6 bases at J, with 16 bases between the two ends. Germline V CDR1 and CDR2: MGHRA, YSYEKL. The CDR3 protein is CASSPLGNSIEQYF. The CDR3 region has the DNA TGCGCCAGCAGCCCCTTGGGAAACTCCATCGAGCAGTACTTC.

The sample holds a few counts of this clonotype. The chain employs TRBV5-1 and TRBJ2-7, with D tentatively TRBD1 (6 bases). V was clipped by 1 base and J by 9 bases, with 14 bases between them. Looked up from germline, CDR1 is SGHRS and CDR2 is YFSETQ. The CDR3 contains 13 residues. CDR3 nucleotide sequence: TGCGCCAGCAGCTTGACCTATCTAGGGGGGCAGTACTTC. Amino acid sequence: CASSLTYLGGQYF.

This clonotype was observed a few times. The chain combines TRBV12-3 or TRBV12-4 with TRBJ2-7; no firm D call. V lost 1 base and J 2 bases, leaving 6 bases between the germline ends. This CDR3 has 13 residues. CDR3 protein: CASSLEGPYEQYF. The DNA of the CDR3 is TGTGCCAGCAGTTTAGAGGGTCCCTACGAGCAGTACTTC.

The V call is TRBV10-3, the J call TRBJ2-2, with D tentatively TRBD1 (5 bases). CDR3 length: 15 amino acids. Germline CDR1 ENHRY, CDR2 SYGVKD. Trimming stripped 4 bases from V and 1 base from J, with 10 bases between. The CDR3 region is CAISAYQGNTGELFF. CDR3 nucleotides: TGTGCCATCAGTGCTTACCAGGGGAACACCGGGGAGCTGTTTTTT.

This clonotype was picked up a small number of times. The chain has TRBV28 and TRBJ2-5, with D maybe TRBD1 (6 bases). Trimming stripped 8 bases from V and 1 base from J, with 8 bases between. The CDR3 is 12 amino acids. Germline V gene lookup returns CDR1 MDHEN and CDR2 SYDVKM. CDR3 loop: CASQQGQETQYF. The CDR3 DNA reads TGTGCCAGCCAACAGGGCCAAGAGACCCAGTACTTC.

This clonotype was detected a few times. The chain links TRBV10-3 to TRBJ2-1, with D perhaps being TRBD1 or TRBD2 (5 bases each). The germline gives CDR1 ENHRY, CDR2 SYGVKD. V was pared by 11 bases and J by 4 bases, with 15 bases between. This CDR3 comprises 13 residues. The DNA for the CDR3 is TGTGCCGTTTCCGAGGGGAGATACAATGAGCAGTTCTTC. Translated: CAVSEGRYNEQFF.

This chain links TRBV7-2 with TRBJ2-5; the D call may be TRBD1 or TRBD2 (6 bases each). V was clipped by 5 bases and J by 2 bases, with 15 bases between them. The length of the CDR3 is 15 residues. Germline V gives CDR1 SGHTA, CDR2 FQGNSA. The CDR3 DNA reads TGTGCCAGCAGCCGCGATGGGGGGCGGCAAGAGACCCAGTACTTC. This codes for CASSRDGGRQETQYF.